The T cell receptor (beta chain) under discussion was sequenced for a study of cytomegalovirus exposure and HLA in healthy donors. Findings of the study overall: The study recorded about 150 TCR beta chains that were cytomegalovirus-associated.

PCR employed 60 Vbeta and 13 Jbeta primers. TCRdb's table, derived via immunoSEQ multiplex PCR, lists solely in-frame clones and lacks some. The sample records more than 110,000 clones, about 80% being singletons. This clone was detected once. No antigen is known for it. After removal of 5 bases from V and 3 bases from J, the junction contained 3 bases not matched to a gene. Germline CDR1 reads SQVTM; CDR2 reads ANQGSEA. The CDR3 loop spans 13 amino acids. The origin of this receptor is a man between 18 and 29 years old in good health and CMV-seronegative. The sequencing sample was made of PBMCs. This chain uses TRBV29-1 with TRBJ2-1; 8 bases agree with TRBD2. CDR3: CSVKRELYNEQFF. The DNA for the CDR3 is TGCAGCGTTAAGCGGGAGCTCTACAATGAGCAGTTCTTC.